A single TCR beta chain is shown here with its context. The sample originates from a study of blood T cell repertoires in COVID-19. Overall study context: T cells, B-cell-depleted T cells, or PBMCs supplied cDNA or gDNA.

Under the authors' procedure: Nucleated cell number was recorded as an estimate derived from reference gene primer amplification. Libraries were prepared by immunoSEQ multiplex PCR; TCRdb keeps only in-frame clonotypes and omits some of them. The V and J calls and clone size are taken from that table; D and trimming were inferred from the DNA. The repertoire holds 200,000 or so clones, with more than 75% as singletons. Germline lookup yields CDR1 MNHEY and CDR2 SVGAGI. V lost 10 bases to trimming and J lost 3 bases, with 16 bases between them. CDR3 length: 13 residues. The TCR was taken from a man aged 35-49 years with active or convalescent COVID-19. Source material: peripheral blood. This chain uses TRBV6-5 with TRBJ2-7; weak D call: TRBD1 (5 bases). Written as DNA, the CDR3 is TGTGCCACCGTTGGGCCAGGGTTCTACGAGCAGTACTTC. Translating gives CATVGPGFYEQYF.